This note documents a single T cell receptor (beta chain) sequence. This clone came up once. Its recognized antigen is unknown. No much larger clonotype is one base removed from it; base qualities were not supplied. The data are from a study of cytotoxic CD8 clonotypes in ibrutinib-treated CLL (dated by TCRdb to about 2021). For context, the study as a whole: In this cohort, approximately 15 patients were treatment-naive and 11 to 12 were relapsed/refractory, while under 18 had unmutated IGHV. All remission and progressive disease samples were collected while patients were still receiving ibrutinib. Responses were partial in about 25 patients and complete in 2; after median around 66 months follow-up, around 15 stayed in remission and 12 progressed. Cryopreserved peripheral blood mononuclear cells were obtained prior to treatment, at the time of response, and at either disease progression or sustained remission. Of the approximately 94 people in the trial, 25 to 30 had longitudinal samples available. An average of about 260,000 productive templates and some 100,000 productive rearrangements was obtained per sample. The response samples were drawn at a median of 12 months into treatment, with a range of roughly 6 to 40 months.

The time point label here, explained by the study, means: 24 months on ibrutinib. For TCR beta library preparation, around 2.2 micrograms of genomic DNA was extracted from cryopreserved PBMCs. Longitudinal blood samples from CLL patients on ibrutinib monotherapy were analyzed using high-throughput TCR beta sequencing. The patients took part in an open-label, single-center phase 2 trial of ibrutinib monotherapy. What the research found in general, with its limitations: Public clonotypes were rare and either shrank or stayed stable during treatment, and the rise in clonality at ibrutinib response reflected expansion of private clonotypes. Sustained-remission and progressing patients did not have matched sampling times, and lymph node repertoires were not examined. At baseline, clonality was higher than in age-matched healthy donors and showed a strong correlation with circulating CD8+ T-cell counts. Clonality rose at ibrutinib response, remained stable during sustained remission, and dropped back toward baseline at progression.

V was cut back by 3 bases and J by 0 bases, leaving a gap of 19 bases between them. The germline V gene supplies CDR1 MGHRA and CDR2 YSYEKL. Including the terminal cysteine and phenylalanine, the CDR3 comprises 18 residues. The entry retains the CDR3 DNA only, 54 bases that are in frame from base 1. On a MiSeq, deep resolution sequencing aimed for a depth between 1 in 1 million and 1 in 200,000 T cells, with each clonotype covered roughly 10x on average. The immunoSEQ hsTCRB Kit was used to generate TCR beta libraries. For the original study's pipeline: ImmunoSEQ Data Assistant and ImmunoSEQ Analyzer were used for data analysis, and V, D and J genes were assigned according to IMGT definitions. Clonality, which ranges from 0 to 1, was calculated as one minus the normalized Shannon entropy of productive rearrangement frequencies. Public clonotype analysis was restricted to overrepresented clonotypes comprising at least 0.05% of each patient's repertoire. Fewer than 15 age-matched healthy donor repertoires from immuneACCESS served as clonality controls. TCRdb took over this immuneACCESS table, retaining in-frame rearrangements with V and J assigned. Such tables are incomplete; in checked studies, under half of the missing clones stem from an unresolved V gene, and the remainder is unexplained. V, J and clone size were drawn from that table, and D and trimming were deduced from the DNA. For this sample the table gives around 250,000 clones, of which roughly 70% were detected only once. Of the sample, less than 20% falls within the top ten clones.

The receptor's source is a human donor with chronic lymphocytic leukemia. This chain is built from TRBV4-1 and TRBJ2-3, and possibly TRBD2, on 5 matching bases. The sample consisted of PBMCs, taken after 24 months of ibrutinib treatment. CDR3 region: CASSQGLGGRTSTDTQYF. The nucleotides read TGCGCCAGCAGCCAGGGCCTGGGTGGGCGGACTAGCACAGATACGCAGTATTTT.